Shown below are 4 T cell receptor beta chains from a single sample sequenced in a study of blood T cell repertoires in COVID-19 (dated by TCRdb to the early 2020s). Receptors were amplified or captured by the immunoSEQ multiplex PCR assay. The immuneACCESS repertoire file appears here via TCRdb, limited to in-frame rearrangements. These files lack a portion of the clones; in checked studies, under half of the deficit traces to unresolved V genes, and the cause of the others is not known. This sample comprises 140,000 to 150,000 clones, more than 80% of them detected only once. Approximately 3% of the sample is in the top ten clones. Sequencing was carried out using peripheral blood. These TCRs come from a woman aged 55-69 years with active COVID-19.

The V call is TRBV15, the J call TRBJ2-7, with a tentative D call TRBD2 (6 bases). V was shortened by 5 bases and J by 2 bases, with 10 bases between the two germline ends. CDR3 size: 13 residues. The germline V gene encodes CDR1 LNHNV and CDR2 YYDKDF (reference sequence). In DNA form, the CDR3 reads TGTGCCACCAGCGTGTGGGGGGCCTACGAGCAGTACTTC. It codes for CATSVWGAYEQYF. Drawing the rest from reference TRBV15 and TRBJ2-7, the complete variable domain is DAMVIQNPRYQVTQFGKPVTLSCSQTLNHNVMYWYQQKSSQAPKLLFHYYDKDFNNEADTPDNFQSRRPNTSFCFLDIRSPGLGDTAMYLCATSVWGAYEQYFGPGTRLTVT.

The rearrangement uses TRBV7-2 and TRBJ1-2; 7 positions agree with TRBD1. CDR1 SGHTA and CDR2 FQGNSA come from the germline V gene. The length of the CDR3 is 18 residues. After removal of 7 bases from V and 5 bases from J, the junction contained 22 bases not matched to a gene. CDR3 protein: CASNRWWRDRPGAYGYTF. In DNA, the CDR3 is TGTGCCAGCAACCGATGGTGGCGGGACAGACCCGGAGCTTATGGCTACACCTTC.

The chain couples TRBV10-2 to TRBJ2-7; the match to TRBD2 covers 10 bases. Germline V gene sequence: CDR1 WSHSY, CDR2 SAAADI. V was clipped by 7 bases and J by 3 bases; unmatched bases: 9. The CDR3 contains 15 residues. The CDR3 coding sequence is TGCGCCAGCACCCAAACTAGCGGGACTCTCTACGAGCAGTACTTC. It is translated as CASTQTSGTLYEQYF.

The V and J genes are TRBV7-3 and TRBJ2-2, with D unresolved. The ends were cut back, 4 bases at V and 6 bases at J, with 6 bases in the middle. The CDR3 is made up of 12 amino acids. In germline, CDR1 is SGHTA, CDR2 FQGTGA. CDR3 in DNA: TGTGCCAGCAGCTCTAGTTCCGGGGAGCTGTTTTTT. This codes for CASSSSSGELFF.